What follows are 25 T cell receptor beta chains derived from one specimen sequenced in a study of blood T cells in healthy people across ages. A second PCR, run for 7 to 11 cycles, used a sample-barcoded 5' primer plus a J-beta primer mix. In TCRdb, the 5' RACE reads were re-called with MiXCR into one record per CDR3 protein. The data contain roughly 800,000 distinct CDR3 sequences, 58% of them singletons. Sequenced: blood. Receptors were obtained from a man in his thirties or forties in good health.

The chain is built from TRBV29-1 and TRBJ2-5; D tentatively fits TRBD1 or TRBD2 (5 bases each). Trimming pared 1 base from V and 2 bases from J, leaving 14 bases between. Germline CDR1 and CDR2: SQVTM and ANQGSEA. This CDR3 has 15 residues. Here the CDR3 DNA reads TGCAGCGTTGAAGCCTTCCGGGACGGACAAGAGACCCAGTACTTC. Protein product: CSVEAFRDGQETQYF.

The rearrangement joins TRBV25-1 to TRBJ2-5; D is ambiguous. The end of the DNA is better explained by TRBJ2-7, so the J call may be wrong. Germline CDR1 reads MGHDK; CDR2 reads SYGVNS. This CDR3 has 14 amino acids. CDR3 DNA sequence: TGTGCCAGCATGTCCTCAAAGTATTTCTACGAGCAGTACTTC. Translated: CASMSSKYFYEQYF.

The chain joins TRBV7-2 to TRBJ1-1; 7 nucleotides agree with TRBD1. CDR1 is SGHTA and CDR2 is FQGNSA in the germline V gene. There are 14 residues in the CDR3. Trimming removed 5 bases from V and 7 bases from J; junction bases left unmatched: 10. The CDR3 reads CASSGRGRLDEAFF. CDR3 nucleotide sequence: TGTGCCAGCAGCGGGAGGGGGCGCCTTGATGAAGCTTTCTTT.

The chain uses TRBV20-1 and TRBJ2-7, with 11 bases lining up with TRBD1. The V gene's germline CDR1 is DFQATT and CDR2 SNEGSKA (reference sequence). The CDR3 loop spans 13 amino acids. V gave up 3 bases and J gave up 7 bases; unmatched junction bases: 5. The DNA of the CDR3 is TGCAGTGCTAGTGGACAGGGGGCATGGGAGCAGTACTTC. Residues: CSASGQGAWEQYF.

The chain employs TRBV20-1 and TRBJ2-5; D not resolved. Germline V gene sequence: CDR1 DFQATT, CDR2 SNEGSKA (reference sequence). This CDR3 is built from 13 residues. Deletions cut 6 bases from V and 3 bases from J, with 14 bases between. CDR3: CSAPDGPEETQYF. The CDR3 DNA sequence: TGCAGTGCACCGGACGGACCCGAAGAGACCCAGTACTTC.

The chain joins TRBV21-1 to TRBJ2-7. TRBV21-1 is a known pseudogene. The CDR3 extends over 15 amino acids. CDR3 amino acids: CASSKSPAVVGEQYF. The CDR3 DNA follows: TGTGCCAGCAGCAAATCTCCGGCCGTCGTGGGCGAGCAGTACTTC.

The chain employs TRBV18 and TRBJ1-2; 8 bases fit TRBD1. This CDR3 spans 17 amino acids. Trimming cost V 3 bases and J 6 bases; bases outside gene matches: 15. Germline V CDR1 and CDR2: KGHSH, LQKENI. The CDR3 coding sequence is TGTGCCAGCTCACCCCTAGGACAGGGTCGAGGATCCCATGGCTACACCTTC. This translates into CASSPLGQGRGSHGYTF.

This clonotype showed up just a few times. The chain recombines TRBV6-5 with TRBJ2-1, with 9 bases lining up with TRBD2. The CDR3 consists of 16 residues. Trimming cost V 8 bases and J 8 bases; bases outside gene matches: 16. CDR1 MNHEY and CDR2 SVGAGI come from the germline V gene. CDR3 bases: TGTGCCAGCCTAGGTGTGACGAGGACTAGCGTCTATGAGCAGTTCTTC. Translation gives CASLGVTRTSVYEQFF.

The chain joins TRBV5-1 to TRBJ2-1; unclear D gene. V shed 5 bases and J shed 4 bases, with 10 bases lying between them. The germline CDR1 and CDR2 sequences are SGHRS and YFSETQ. This CDR3 is built from 13 residues. This chain's CDR3 is CASRQSDYNEQFF. In nucleotides, the CDR3 is TGCGCCAGCAGACAGTCGGATTACAATGAGCAGTTCTTC.

This clonotype was seen only once. This sequence joins TRBV5-1 and TRBJ1-1; D gene ambiguous. The V gene's germline CDR1 is SGHRS and CDR2 YFSETQ. V dropped 4 bases and J dropped 2 bases, with 18 bases sitting between them. This CDR3 comprises 16 residues. This CDR3 is CASSLHNSGVNTEAFF. CDR3 bases: TGCGCCAGCAGCCTCCACAACTCTGGAGTTAACACTGAAGCTTTCTTT.

The chain is built from TRBV18 and TRBJ1-2; possible D gene TRBD1, 5 bases. Per germline, CDR1 KGHSH and CDR2 LQKENI. V was cut by 3 bases and J by 6 bases, with 11 bases left in between. The CDR3 extends over 13 amino acids. The CDR3 coding sequence is TGTGCCAGCTCACCGGGCAGGGAGGATGGCTACACCTTC. This codes for CASSPGREDGYTF.

V usage is TRBV10-3 and J usage is TRBJ2-7; perhaps TRBD1 as D (6 bases). Germline lookup yields CDR1 ENHRY and CDR2 SYGVKD. The CDR3 totals 15 residues. V lost 6 bases and J lost 0, with 15 bases in between. The CDR3 region is CAISAEGGSSYEQYF. The CDR3 DNA sequence: TGTGCCATCAGCGCTGAAGGGGGTAGCTCCTACGAGCAGTACTTC.

This chain uses TRBV20-1 with TRBJ2-1, with a possible D match to TRBD1 (6 bases). Looked up from germline, CDR1 is DFQATT and CDR2 is SNEGSKA (reference sequence). This CDR3 is 13 amino acids long. V was shortened by 3 bases and J by 8 bases, with 14 bases between the two germline ends. DNA for the CDR3: TGCAGTGCTAGGGACAGCGTTAGCGATGAGCAGTTCTTC. Translating it yields CSARDSVSDEQFF.

This clonotype was recorded a few times. The rearrangement links TRBV4-1 to TRBJ2-7; 7 bases match TRBD1. The CDR3 length is 15 residues. Trimming at V came to 0 bases and at J to 1 base, leaving 3 bases not matched to a gene. Per the germline V gene, CDR1 is MGHRA and CDR2 is YSYEKL. CDR3 coding DNA: TGCGCCAGCAGCCAAGATGGGACAGAGTCCTACGAGCAGTACTTC. It specifies CASSQDGTESYEQYF.

This clonotype was observed a handful of times. The chain carries TRBV20-1 and TRBJ2-3, with unresolved D. The CDR3 length is 13 residues. The V and J ends lost 5 bases and 4 bases respectively, with 13 bases between them. The germline V gene encodes CDR1 DFQATT and CDR2 SNEGSKA (reference sequence). CDR3 sequence reads: CSAAPMGSDTQYF. In nucleotides, the CDR3 is TGCAGTGCTGCCCCAATGGGATCAGATACGCAGTATTTT.

This chain joins TRBV20-1 and TRBJ1-2; D is unresolved. Germline V gene lookup returns CDR1 DFQATT and CDR2 SNEGSKA (reference sequence). The CDR3 covers 12 residues. V lost 5 bases, J lost 6 bases, and 13 bases lay in between. The CDR3 region is CSAYRAGNGYTF. In DNA, the CDR3 is TGCAGTGCTTACCGGGCGGGGAATGGCTACACCTTC.

V gene TRBV29-1 combines with J gene TRBJ1-2; D perhaps matches TRBD1 (6 bases). Trimming removed 6 bases from V and 4 bases from J, with 15 bases in between. The CDR3 runs to 13 residues. The germline gives CDR1 SQVTM, CDR2 ANQGSEA. CDR3 coding DNA: TGCAGCGTACGTAACAGGGAATCCTATGGCTACACCTTC. This gives the protein CSVRNRESYGYTF.

The chain joins TRBV18 to TRBJ1-1; D unclear. CDR1 KGHSH and CDR2 LQKENI come from the germline V gene. The V gene lost 3 bases and the J gene lost 8 bases, with 16 bases spanning the gap. The length of the CDR3 is 14 residues. In DNA form, the CDR3 reads TGTGCCAGCTCACCCGGGCGAACCAGTGGAGAAGCTTTCTTT. Translation: CASSPGRTSGEAFF.

Turning to this clonotype: At one end, the junction sequence differs from germline, possibly due to a read error. This rearrangement joins TRBV12-3 or TRBV12-4 to TRBJ2-1, with D tentatively TRBD2 (6 bases). The CDR3 spans 14 residues. CDR3 sequence: CASSSQTEGNERFF. The CDR3 DNA reads TGTGCCAGCAGTTCCCAGACGGAGGGCAATGAGCGGTTCTTC.

This clonotype was detected ten times or more. The rearrangement uses TRBV10-2 and TRBJ2-5; 10 bases align to TRBD2. Germline assignment: CDR1 WSHSY and CDR2 SAAADI. After removal of 3 bases from V and 4 bases from J, the junction contained 8 bases not matched to a gene. This CDR3 region has 16 residues. CDR3 in amino acids: CASSEYSGRGRETQYF. Written as DNA, the CDR3 is TGCGCCAGCAGTGAATACAGCGGGAGGGGGCGAGAGACCCAGTACTTC.

The genes are TRBV3-1 and TRBJ2-3; D remains unclear. Looked up from germline, CDR1 is LGHDT and CDR2 is YNNKEL (reference sequence). V shed 3 bases and J shed 6 bases, with 13 bases lying between them. CDR3 length: 14 amino acids. This CDR3 reads CASSQDGLWDTQYF. In DNA form, the CDR3 reads TGTGCCAGCAGCCAGGACGGTCTTTGGGATACGCAGTATTTT.

This rearrangement joins TRBV11-2 to TRBJ2-3; TRBD1 matches at 8 bases. J lost 4 bases, V lost 2 bases, and 5 bases had no gene match. The CDR3 is 15 residues long. CDR1 is SGHAT and CDR2 is FQNNGV in the germline V gene. Written as DNA, the CDR3 is TGTGCCAGCAGCTTATCTGACAGGGGTTCAGATACGCAGTATTTT. Its protein is CASSLSDRGSDTQYF.

The V call is TRBV12-3 or TRBV12-4, the J call TRBJ2-7; 7 bases align to TRBD2. CDR3 length equals 15 residues. The V and J ends lost 2 bases and 3 bases, in that order; junction bases with no gene match: 7. The CDR3 here is CASSLIVREGYEQYF. In DNA, the CDR3 is TGTGCCAGCAGTTTAATAGTCAGGGAGGGCTACGAGCAGTACTTC.

This clonotype was seen just once. J is TRBJ2-7 and V is TRBV28, with no clear D. Trimming left V 6 bases short and J 5 bases short, with 8 bases between. From germline, CDR1 is MDHEN and CDR2 SYDVKM. This CDR3 is 11 amino acids long. CDR3 sequence: CASRYLHEQYF. The CDR3 nucleotides read TGTGCCAGCAGGTACCTCCACGAGCAGTACTTC.

Only a few counts were recorded for this clonotype. V and J are TRBV5-6 and TRBJ1-5, with D tentatively TRBD1 (5 bases). CDR1 is SGHDT and CDR2 is YYEEEE in the germline V gene. V shed 4 bases and J shed 6 bases, with 11 bases lying between them. This CDR3 region has 13 residues. The CDR3 loop is CASSVPGTQPQHF. The CDR3 nucleotides read TGTGCCAGCAGCGTACCAGGGACTCAGCCCCAGCATTTT.